Sequencing of this T cell receptor beta chain was carried out in a study of blood T cell repertoires in COVID-19. The table came from immunoSEQ multiplex PCR; TCRdb's copy has only in-frame clones and leaves some out. The sample consists of over 150,000 clones, about 90% of them appearing once. The CDR3 has 14 amino acids. Per the germline V gene, CDR1 is SGDLS and CDR2 is YYNGEE. Unmatched junction bases numbered 7, after V lost 3 bases and J lost 10 bases. Sequencing was done on a sample of peripheral blood. The sequence derives from a man over 45 with acute or convalescent COVID-19. The gene calls are TRBV9 and TRBJ1-6; 7 bases map to TRBD1. The CDR3 DNA reads as TGTGCCAGCAGCGGACAGGGATTGGGATCACCCCTCCACTTT. Its protein is CASSGQGLGSPLHF. Combining the CDR3 with reference TRBV9 and TRBJ1-6 gives the whole variable domain DSGVTQTPKHLITATGQRVTLRCSPRSGDLSVYWYQQSLDQGLQFLIQYYNGEERAKGNILERFSAQQFPDLHSELNLSSLELGDSALYFCASSGQGLGSPLHFGNGTRLTVT.